A single sample gave rise to the 6 T cell receptor beta chains below, sequenced in a study of identical twins. TCRdb re-called the 5' RACE reads through MiXCR, storing one row per CDR3 protein. The sample yields 650,000 to 800,000 distinct CDR3 sequences, 8.6% seen once. In addition, the sample was reused for a study of yellow fever vaccine responses in identical twins.

The specimen sequenced was PBMCs. These receptors were collected from a woman under 30 in good health.

The chain uses TRBV25-1 and TRBJ2-3, with D possibly being TRBD1 or TRBD2 (5 bases each). The CDR3 contains 16 residues. Trimming removed 4 bases from V and 5 bases from J, with 19 bases in between. Looked up from germline, CDR1 is MGHDK and CDR2 is SYGVNS. As DNA, the CDR3 is TGTGCCAGCAGTGGATTGGGTAAGACTACAGGAGATACGCAGTATTTT. Protein product: CASSGLGKTTGDTQYF. Full variable domain (outside the CDR3, taken from reference TRBV25-1 and TRBJ2-3): EADIYQTPRYLVIGTGKKITLECSQTMGHDKMYWYQQDPGMELHLIHYSYGVNSTEKGDLSSESTVSRIRTEHFPLTLESARPSHTSQYLCASSGLGKTTGDTQYFGPGTRLTVL.

This clonotype was seen more than once but under ten times. The chain couples TRBV7-9 to TRBJ2-7; a possible D gene is TRBD1 (6 bases). CDR3 size: 16 residues. Germline V lookup: CDR1 SEHNR, CDR2 FQNEAQ (reference sequence). Trimming pared 5 bases from V and 3 bases from J, leaving 20 bases between. DNA for the CDR3: TGTGCCAGCAGCCATACACCGGGGACACTCCACTACGAGCAGTACTTC. Translation: CASSHTPGTLHYEQYF.

This clonotype was recorded many times. This chain joins TRBV12-3 or TRBV12-4 and TRBJ1-5, with no clear D. There are 15 residues in the CDR3. Trimming cost V 5 bases and J 1 base, with 12 bases left between them. The CDR3 DNA reads as TGTGCCAGCAGTATTCGGGGAGTGAGCAATCAGCCCCAGCATTTT. It yields the protein CASSIRGVSNQPQHF.

This clonotype was recorded many times. The chain employs TRBV7-9 and TRBJ2-1, with 8 nucleotides matching TRBD1. Per germline, CDR1 SEHNR and CDR2 FQNEAQ (reference sequence). V lost 4 bases and J lost 6; bases outside the gene matches: 11. The CDR3 extends over 16 amino acids. CDR3 in amino acids: CASSYLAGTGGNEQFF. The CDR3 coding sequence is TGTGCCAGCAGCTATTTAGCCGGTACAGGGGGCAATGAGCAGTTCTTC.

This clonotype has a count of ten or more. This chain links TRBV20-1 with TRBJ2-3; 13 positions match TRBD2. J was trimmed by 4 bases and V by 0 bases; bases with no gene match: 7. The CDR3 length is 17 residues. Germline V CDR1 and CDR2: DFQATT, SNEGSKA (reference sequence). CDR3 sequence reads: CSARDPRGLAGSDTQYF. The DNA for the CDR3 is TGCAGTGCTAGAGATCCGAGGGGACTAGCGGGATCAGATACGCAGTATTTT.

Only a few counts were recorded for this clonotype. V and J are TRBV28 and TRBJ2-7, with 9 bases aligning to TRBD2. After removal of 10 bases from V and 3 bases from J, the junction contained 7 bases not matched to a gene. The CDR3 consists of 13 residues. Germline CDR1 and CDR2: MDHEN and SYDVKM. The CDR3 DNA reads TGTGCCACTATTAGCGGGAGTGACTACGAGCAGTACTTC. It encodes CATISGSDYEQYF.